This TCR beta chain was recovered during a study of shared clonotypes between healthy human individuals. Whole-study findings and limits: Only blood underwent sampling, and tissue repertoires likely differ.

The assay used deep level. Some clones are missing from TCRdb's copy, which holds only in-frame ones; the method was immunoSEQ multiplex PCR. There are around 500,000 clones in the sample; 65% to 85% occur only once, and roughly an eighth lies in the top ten. Each unsorted sample relied on some 90 million PBMCs as its source of genomic DNA. As to this clone: The target antigen is unknown.

The CDR3 consists of 13 residues. CDR1 is MRHNA, CDR2 SNTAGT, per germline. Trimming left V 2 bases short and J 7 bases short, with 11 bases between. Material: PBMCs. The rearrangement joins TRBV6-4 to TRBJ1-2; D remains unclear. The sequence came from a middle-aged woman in good health. Some clones in this sample may be carry-over from other donors' samples. CDR3 residues: CASSDEGRAGYTF. Here the CDR3 DNA reads TGTGCCAGCAGTGACGAGGGCAGAGCTGGCTACACCTTC.